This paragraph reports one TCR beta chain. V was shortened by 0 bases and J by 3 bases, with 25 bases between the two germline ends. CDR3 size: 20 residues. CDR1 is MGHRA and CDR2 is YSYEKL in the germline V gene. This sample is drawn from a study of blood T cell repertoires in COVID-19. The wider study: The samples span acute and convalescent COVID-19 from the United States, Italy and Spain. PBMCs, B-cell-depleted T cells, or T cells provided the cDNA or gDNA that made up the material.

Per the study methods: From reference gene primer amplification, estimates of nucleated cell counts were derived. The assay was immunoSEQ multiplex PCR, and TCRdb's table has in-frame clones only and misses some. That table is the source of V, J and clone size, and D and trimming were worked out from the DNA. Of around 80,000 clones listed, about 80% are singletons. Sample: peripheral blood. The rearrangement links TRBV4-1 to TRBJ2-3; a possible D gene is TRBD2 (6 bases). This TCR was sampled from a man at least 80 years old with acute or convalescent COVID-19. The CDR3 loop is CASSQDLTYSGVGLTDTQYF. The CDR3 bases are TGCGCCAGCAGCCAAGATCTTACGTATAGCGGCGTCGGATTAACAGATACGCAGTATTTT.